The TCR beta chain under discussion was sequenced for a study of monozygotic twins with inflammatory bowel disease. Overall study results and limits: No separation of different T cell subtypes was possible.

Using eight separate reactions per sample, the authors generated cDNA. With the 5' RACE reads reprocessed, TCRdb shows one record per CDR3 protein and no DNA. Its table records over 200,000 distinct CDR3 sequences. The draw for each donor consisted of a single 2.5 ml blood sample. The template was total RNA from whole blood, with no T cell sorting. The CDR3 contains 14 residues. CDR1 and CDR2 from the germline V gene are SGHKS and YYEKEE (reference sequence). For this clonotype: No antigen is known for it.

This TCR was recovered from a human donor with ulcerative colitis or Crohn's disease, or a healthy co-twin of an affected twin (not recorded which). The sequenced sample consisted of blood. V usage is TRBV5-5 and J usage is TRBJ1-1; with no DNA, the TCRdb D assignment of TRBD1 cannot be verified. The CDR3 is CASSVWGANTEAFF.